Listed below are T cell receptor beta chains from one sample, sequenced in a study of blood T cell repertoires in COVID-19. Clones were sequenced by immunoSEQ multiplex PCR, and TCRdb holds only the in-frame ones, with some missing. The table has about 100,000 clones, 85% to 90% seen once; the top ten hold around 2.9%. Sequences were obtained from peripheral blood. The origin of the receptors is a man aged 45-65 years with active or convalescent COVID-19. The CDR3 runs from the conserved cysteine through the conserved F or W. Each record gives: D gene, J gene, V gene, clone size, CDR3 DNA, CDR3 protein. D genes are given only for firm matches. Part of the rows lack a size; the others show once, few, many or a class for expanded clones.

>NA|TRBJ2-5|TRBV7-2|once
TGTGCCAGCAGCTTAGAAGTGCGCCAGACCCAGTACTTC
CASSLEVRQTQYF
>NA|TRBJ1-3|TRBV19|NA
TGTGCCAGTAGTATGGCCCAGGTTCACGGGAGCTCTGGAAACACCATATATTTT
CASSMAQVHGSSGNTIYF
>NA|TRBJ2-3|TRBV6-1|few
TGTGCCAGCAGTGAAAATGGGGCACAGAGCACAGATACGCAGTATTTT
CASSENGAQSTDTQYF
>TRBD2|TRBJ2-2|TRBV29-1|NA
TGCAGCGTTGAAGGAGCGGGGCCGGACACCGGGGAGCTGTTTTTT
CSVEGAGPDTGELFF
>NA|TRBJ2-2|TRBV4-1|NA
TGCGCCAGCAGCCAAGAAACCGGGTATAACACCGGGGAGCTGTTTTTT
CASSQETGYNTGELFF
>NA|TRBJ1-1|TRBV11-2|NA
TGTGCCAGCAGCAACCGGGACACGGCTTCGGGCACTGAAGCTTTCTTT
CASSNRDTASGTEAFF
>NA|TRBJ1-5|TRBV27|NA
TGTGCCAGCAGTTTCGGCGGGAGGCAGCCCCAGCATTTT
CASSFGGRQPQHF
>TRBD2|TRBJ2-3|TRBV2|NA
TGTGCCAGCAGTGTAGAGACTAGCGGGGGGTGGGATACGCAGTATTTT
CASSVETSGGWDTQYF
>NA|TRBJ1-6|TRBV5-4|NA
TGTGCCAGCAGCTTGGGACAGCCCAAGTCACCCCTCCACTTT
CASSLGQPKSPLHF
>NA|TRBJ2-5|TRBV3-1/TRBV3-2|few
TGTGCCAGCAGCCAAGAAGGGCGGACGGGACAAGAGACCCAGTACTTC
CASSQEGRTGQETQYF
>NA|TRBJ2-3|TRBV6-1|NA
TGTGCCAGCAGTGAAGGGTGGCAGGGAGGAGATACGCAGTATTTT
CASSEGWQGGDTQYF
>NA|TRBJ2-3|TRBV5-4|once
TGTGCCAGCAGCCCGGAAGGGGCGGGGTGGGGGGATACGCAGTATTTT
CASSPEGAGWGDTQYF
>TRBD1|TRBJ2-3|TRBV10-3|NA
TGTGCCATCACAGGGGGAGTAGATACGCAGTATTTT
CAITGGVDTQYF
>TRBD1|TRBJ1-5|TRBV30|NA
TGTGCCTGGAGCGGACAGGGGAGAAATAGCAATCAGCCCCAGCATTTT
CAWSGQGRNSNQPQHF
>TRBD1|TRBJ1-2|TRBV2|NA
TGTGCCAGCAGTGAAGCGGGACAGGGGGTGATAGGCTATGGCTACACCTTC
CASSEAGQGVIGYGYTF
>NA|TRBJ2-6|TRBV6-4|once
TGTGCCAGCAGTCCCTCAGGGGCTGGGGCCAACGTCCTGACTTTC
CASSPSGAGANVLTF
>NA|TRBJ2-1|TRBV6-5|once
TGTGCCAGCAGTACCCCGAGCTCCTACAATGAGCAGTTCTTC
CASSTPSSYNEQFF
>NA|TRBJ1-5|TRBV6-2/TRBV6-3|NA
TGTGCCAGCAGTGCCGGGGAGGGTCAGCCCCAGCATTTT
CASSAGEGQPQHF
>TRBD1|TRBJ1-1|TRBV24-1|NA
TGTGCCACCAGTGAGGGGGACAGGGGGAACACTGAAGCTTTCTTT
CATSEGDRGNTEAFF
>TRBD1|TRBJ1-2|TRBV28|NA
TGTGCCAGCGCGCTTTTAGGGGACAGGGGGCTTGGCTACACCTTC
CASALLGDRGLGYTF
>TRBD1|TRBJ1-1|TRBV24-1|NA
TGTGCCACCAGCAGGGGGGGACAGGGGACTTTCTTT
CATSRGGQGTFF
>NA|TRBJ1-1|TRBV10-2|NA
TGCGCCAGCAGTGTAACACCGAACACTGAAGCTTTCTTT
CASSVTPNTEAFF
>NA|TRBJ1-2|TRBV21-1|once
TGTGCCAGCAGCTCGACAGGGAACTATGGCTACACCTTC
CASSSTGNYGYTF
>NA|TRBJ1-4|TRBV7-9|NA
TGTGCCAGCAGCTTGGACAGTAATGAAAAACTGTTTTTT
CASSLDSNEKLFF
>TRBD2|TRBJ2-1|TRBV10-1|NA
TGCGCCAGGGACGGGGGGGCAAGGGATGAGCAGTTCTTC
CARDGGARDEQFF
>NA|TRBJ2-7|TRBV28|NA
TGTGCCAGCAGTTGGGGGGAAAGGTGGGGCGAGCAGTACTTC
CASSWGERWGEQYF
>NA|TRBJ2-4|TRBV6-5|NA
TGTGCCAGCAGTTACTCGGAGCTAGCCAAAAACATTCAGTACTTC
CASSYSELAKNIQYF
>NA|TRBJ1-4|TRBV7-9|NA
TGTGCCAGCAGCTACGGGGGGGCCCGTGAAAAACTGTTTTTT
CASSYGGAREKLFF
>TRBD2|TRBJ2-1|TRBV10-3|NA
TGTGCCATCACCGGGACTAGCGGAGCTACTTACAATGAGCAGTTCTTC
CAITGTSGATYNEQFF
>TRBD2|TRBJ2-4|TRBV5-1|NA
TGCGCCAGCAGCCCGGGACTAGCGGGGGAAAACATTCAGTACTTC
CASSPGLAGENIQYF
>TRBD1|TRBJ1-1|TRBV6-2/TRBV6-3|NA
TGTGCCAGCAGTCAGGGGGTCTGGGACACTGAAGCTTTCTTT
CASSQGVWDTEAFF
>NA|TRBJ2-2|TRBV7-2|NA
TGTGCCAGCAGCCGTCGACAGACCGGGGAGCTGTTTTTT
CASSRRQTGELFF
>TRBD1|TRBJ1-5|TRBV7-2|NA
TGTGCCAGCAGCTTCGGGACAGGGATCCAGCCCCAGCATTTT
CASSFGTGIQPQHF
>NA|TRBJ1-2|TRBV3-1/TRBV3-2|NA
TGTGCCAGCAGCCAAGATGCGAGCGGAGGGGCAATAGGTAGGGCTAACTATGGCTACACCTTC
CASSQDASGGAIGRANYGYTF
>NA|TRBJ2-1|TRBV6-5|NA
TGTGCCCACTCGGGGTACCCCTCCTACAATGAGCAGTTCTTC
CAHSGYPSYNEQFF
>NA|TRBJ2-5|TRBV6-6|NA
TGTGCCAGCAGTTACAAAATCCTAGCGGAGACCCAGTACTTC
CASSYKILAETQYF
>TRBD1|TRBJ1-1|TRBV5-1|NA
TGCGCCAGCAGCCCGTCCGGGACAGGATCCACTGAAGCTTTCTTT
CASSPSGTGSTEAFF
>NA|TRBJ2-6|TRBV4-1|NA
TGCGCCAGCAGCCAAGTTTACGGCTCTGGGGCCAACGTCCTGACTTTC
CASSQVYGSGANVLTF
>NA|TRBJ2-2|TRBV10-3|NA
TGTGCCATCAGTGCCCGGGATTTTGGAGGGGAGCTGTTTTTT
CAISARDFGGELFF
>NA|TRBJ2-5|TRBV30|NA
TGTGCCTGGAGTGCGGGGAGTGGTGAGACCCAGTACTTC
CAWSAGSGETQYF
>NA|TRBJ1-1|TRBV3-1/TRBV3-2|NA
TGTGCCAGCAGCCAAGGTTTCGGGGGGAACACTGAAGCTTTCTTT
CASSQGFGGNTEAFF